This TCR beta chain emerged from a study of T cell repertoires in cytomegalovirus infection. Background on the study: Based on public TCR beta signatures, there were indications of CMV infection and of a matching HLA type.

V was pared by 8 bases and J by 1 base, with 13 bases between. The CDR3 spans 13 residues. Germline V gives CDR1 DFQATT, CDR2 SNEGSKA (reference sequence). Whole-study findings and limits: HLA-C-restricted CMV-specific TCR beta clonotypes were dominant in the ex vivo response.

TCRdb reanalysed the reads using MiXCR and keeps one entry per CDR3 protein. The table records 90,000 to 130,000 distinct CDR3 sequences, around a tenth of them present only once. In the case of this clonotype: Its specificity is not known.

The V and J genes are TRBV20-1 and TRBJ2-3; no reliable D call. The specimen was PBMCs, sequenced either directly or after in vitro stimulation (not recorded which). This sequence was found in a human donor in good health (CMV status not recorded). Some clones in this sample may be carry-over from other donors' samples. Written as DNA, the CDR3 is TGCAGTCTCGAGGCTCCACGCACAGATACGCAGTATTTT. It translates to CSLEAPRTDTQYF.